A single sample is the source of the 17 T cell receptor beta chains below, sequenced in a study of blood T cell repertoires in COVID-19. Here immunoSEQ multiplex PCR was the method, and the copy in TCRdb shows in-frame clones only, minus some. The sample has some 270,000 clones, around nine tenths seen once. The sample consisted of peripheral blood. Receptors were obtained from a man aged 40-49 years with active or convalescent COVID-19.

V is TRBV28 and J is TRBJ2-5; maybe TRBD1 (6 bases). V gave up 6 bases and J gave up 4 bases, with 12 bases separating them. The germline V gene encodes CDR1 MDHEN and CDR2 SYDVKM. The CDR3 extends over 13 amino acids. CDR3 loop: CASRVTGRETQYF. The CDR3, as DNA: TGTGCCAGCAGAGTCACAGGGCGAGAGACCCAGTACTTC.

The chain is built from TRBV10-3 and TRBJ2-2; TRBD2 might be the D (5 bases). In germline, CDR1 is ENHRY, CDR2 SYGVKD. Trimming stripped 4 bases from V and 4 bases from J, with 10 bases between. The CDR3 runs 14 residues. CDR3 loop: CAISGAEGTGELFF. CDR3 DNA sequence: TGTGCCATCAGTGGGGCAGAGGGCACCGGGGAGCTGTTTTTT.

The rearrangement links TRBV9 to TRBJ2-7, with D possibly being TRBD2 (6 bases). The CDR3 length is 13 residues. The germline V gene encodes CDR1 SGDLS and CDR2 YYNGEE. V lost 0 bases and J 6 bases, leaving 10 bases between the germline ends. CDR3 residues: CASSVGVEGEQYF. CDR3 nucleotide sequence: TGTGCCAGCAGCGTAGGGGTGGAGGGCGAGCAGTACTTC.

V is TRBV6-1 and J is TRBJ1-2, with TRBD1 matching 7 bases. Germline V lookup: CDR1 MNHNS, CDR2 SASEGT. The CDR3 contains 15 residues. J lost 2 bases, V lost 2 bases, and 5 bases had no gene match. CDR3 sequence reads: CASSEPGGGNYGYTF. In DNA form, the CDR3 reads TGTGCCAGCAGTGAACCAGGGGGAGGAAACTATGGCTACACCTTC.

The chain uses TRBV5-1 and TRBJ2-1, with D unresolved. CDR3 length: 12 amino acids. Germline V gives CDR1 SGHRS, CDR2 YFSETQ. The ends were cut back, 2 bases at V and 7 bases at J, with 7 bases in the middle. The CDR3 bases are TGCGCCAGCAGCTTACTCGAAAATGAGCAGTTCTTC. It translates to CASSLLENEQFF.

The CDR3 DNA sequence: TGTGCCATCAGTTCCTCAGTCGCCAAAAACATTCAGTACTTC. This gives the protein CAISSSVAKNIQYF. The V call is TRBV10-3, the J call TRBJ2-4; no definite D call. Trimming removed 5 bases from V and 1 base from J, with 9 bases in between. The germline CDR1 and CDR2 sequences are ENHRY and SYGVKD. The CDR3 spans 14 residues.

The V gene is TRBV2, the J gene TRBJ1-1, with TRBD1 matching 8 bases. In germline, CDR1 is SNHLY, CDR2 FYNNEI. This CDR3 contains 13 residues. V gave up 8 bases and J gave up 11 bases; unmatched junction bases: 13. DNA of the CDR3: TGTGCCAGCCCTTCAAACAGGGGGTTTGGGGCTTTCTTT. The encoded protein is CASPSNRGFGAFF.

The genes are TRBV18 and TRBJ2-5; TRBD1 matches 7 bases. Germline assignment: CDR1 KGHSH and CDR2 LQKENI. The CDR3 covers 15 residues. J lost 4 bases, V lost 4 bases, and 9 bases had no gene match. The CDR3 DNA sequence: TGTGCCAGCTCACGGGCGACAGGGAATCGAGAGACCCAGTACTTC. Encoded protein: CASSRATGNRETQYF.

This chain joins TRBV29-1 and TRBJ2-7, with D unclear. The CDR3 is made up of 11 amino acids. V was pared by 4 bases and J by 3 bases, with 7 bases between. Germline assignment: CDR1 SQVTM and CDR2 ANQGSEA. The CDR3 bases are TGCAGCGTTGGAAGGAGCTACGAGCAGTACTTC. This sequence encodes CSVGRSYEQYF.

V and J are TRBV4-1 and TRBJ2-3; 9 positions agree with TRBD1. V lost 0 bases, J lost 4 bases, and 8 bases stayed unmatched. Germline CDR1 MGHRA, CDR2 YSYEKL. CDR3 size: 17 residues. The DNA of the CDR3 is TGCGCCAGCAGCCAAGATCTATGGGACAGGGTCGCAGATACGCAGTATTTT. Its translation is CASSQDLWDRVADTQYF.

The chain has TRBV7-8 and TRBJ1-1; D not resolved. Germline assignment: CDR1 SGHVS and CDR2 FQNEAQ. The length of the CDR3 is 12 residues. Trimming pared 0 bases from V and 8 bases from J, leaving 7 bases between. The CDR3 bases are TGTGCCAGCAGCTTAGCGCGGCAAGAAGCTTTCTTT. Translating gives CASSLARQEAFF.

CDR3 amino acids: CASSFLPGDSNQPQHF. The CDR3 DNA follows: TGCGCCAGCAGCTTCCTGCCAGGCGATAGCAATCAGCCCCAGCATTTT. The V call is TRBV5-1, the J call TRBJ1-5; D not resolved. CDR1 is SGHRS and CDR2 is YFSETQ in the germline V gene. V shed 2 bases and J shed 0 bases, with 12 bases lying between them. This CDR3 comprises 16 residues.

The V gene is TRBV2, the J gene TRBJ1-5, with 7 bases that match TRBD1. The CDR3 has 16 amino acids. Losses at the gene ends were 4 bases for V and 3 bases for J; bases not matched to a gene: 9. Germline V CDR1 and CDR2: SNHLY, FYNNEI. In DNA, the CDR3 is TGTGCCAGCAGTGGGGGGGCTGGGACAGTCAATCAGCCCCAGCATTTT. Amino acid sequence: CASSGGAGTVNQPQHF.

The chain couples TRBV2 to TRBJ2-2; TRBD2 matches 9 bases. The germline V gene has CDR1 SNHLY and CDR2 FYNNEI. Trimming took 5 bases from V and 4 from J; bases not matched to a gene: 5. The CDR3 is made up of 15 amino acids. The CDR3 DNA is TGTGCCAGCAGTCCCGGGACTAGCCCCACCGGGGAGCTGTTTTTT. The encoded protein is CASSPGTSPTGELFF.

This rearrangement joins TRBV3-1 (or the pseudogene TRBV3-2) to TRBJ2-7; TRBD2 aligns across 9 bases. This CDR3 comprises 16 residues. With V trimmed by 3 bases and J by 5 bases, 11 bases remained unmatched. Germline CDR1 is LGHDT and CDR2 is YNNKEL (reference sequence). The CDR3 region has the DNA TGTGCCAGCAGCCATGGGACTAGCAGTGGTATTAACGAGCAGTACTTC. It encodes CASSHGTSSGINEQYF.

The J gene is TRBJ1-1, the V gene TRBV11-3; a possible D gene is TRBD1 (6 bases). The V and J ends lost 4 bases and 0 bases respectively, with 15 bases between them. This CDR3 has 16 amino acids. CDR1 SGHNT and CDR2 YENEEA come from the germline V gene. As DNA, the CDR3 is TGTGCCAGCAGCTCATCGAGGACAGTCATGAACACTGAAGCTTTCTTT. It specifies CASSSSRTVMNTEAFF.

The chain uses TRBV24-1 and TRBJ2-5; 8 nucleotides line up with TRBD1. The length of the CDR3 is 16 residues. J was trimmed by 4 bases and V by 3 bases; bases with no gene match: 9. Germline CDR1 and CDR2: KGHDR and SFDVKD. CDR3 DNA: TGTGCCACCAGTGATACCGGGACAGGAGCTAGAGAGACCCAGTACTTC. Encoded protein: CATSDTGTGARETQYF.